These T cell receptor beta chains were read from a single sample in a study of blood T cell repertoires in COVID-19. Using immunoSEQ multiplex PCR, the repertoire was profiled, and TCRdb retains in-frame clones only, with some absent. Altogether 200,000 to 250,000 clones are present, about 94% being singletons, with the ten largest covering approximately 0.77%. Sequencing input: peripheral blood. These receptors were taken from a man aged 55 to 70 with COVID-19, enrolled during active disease. Each CDR3 is given without its conserved first and last residue. Each record gives: J gene, V gene, CDR3 protein.

>TRBJ2-1|TRBV6-5
ASSPDRGRKNEQF
>TRBJ1-2|TRBV7-2
ASSSGPSGTGNDGYT
>TRBJ2-1|TRBV4-1
ASSQGLAGNPYNEQF
>TRBJ2-1|TRBV5-1
ASSPVGTSNYNEQF
>TRBJ1-2|TRBV19
ASSSQGATSGNYGYT
>TRBJ1-6|TRBV6-5
ASSTGDLNNSPLH
>TRBJ1-2|TRBV4-1
ASSHPDRADGYT
>TRBJ1-4|TRBV6-1
ASSESGRSNEKLF
>TRBJ2-7|TRBV19
ASKREAGLGRSEQY
>TRBJ2-7|TRBV5-6
ASSWGDRHSYEQY
>TRBJ2-7|TRBV5-4
ASSLERLGGDDEQY
>TRBJ1-1|TRBV6-5
ASSHDSYTEAF
>TRBJ2-3|TRBV5-1
ASSLPSGSTDTQY
>TRBJ1-6|TRBV28
ASNPGTAPSPLH
>TRBJ2-7|TRBV5-1
ASSLAGDRRTYEQY
>TRBJ2-2|TRBV28
ASILGGLATGELF
>TRBJ2-1|TRBV7-3
ASSFPSGGVDEQF
>TRBJ1-5|TRBV4-2
ASSRTGQGHDQPQH
>TRBJ2-3|TRBV7-2
ASSLTGTSPGIGADTQY
>TRBJ2-7|TRBV5-1
ASSDGTGYTYEQY
>TRBJ1-1|TRBV28
ASSEYRSRTEAF
>TRBJ1-2|TRBV9
ASSVEAGPYGYT
>TRBJ2-7|TRBV15
ATSRDDSSYEQY
>TRBJ2-3|TRBV24-1
ATSDYSAGGTDTQY
>TRBJ1-3|TRBV7-2
ASSPDSSGNTIY
>TRBJ1-2|TRBV6-4
ASSDRRDSLSYT
>TRBJ2-7|TRBV3-1/TRBV3-2
ASSINRFYEQY